This TCR beta chain was sequenced during a study of beta chain features in type 1 diabetes. Overall study context: All samples yielded 107,917,701 examined sorted cells.

Germline lookup yields CDR1 SNHLY and CDR2 FYNNEI. Trimming removed 2 bases from V and 8 bases from J, with 12 bases in between. CDR3 length: 13 residues. The study's findings and limits: It was among patients, rather than healthy donors, that naive, central memory and Treg TCRB repertoires appeared more similar.

As for this clone: Its specificity is not known.

Expressed TCRB transcripts got sequenced, as all isolated RNA was reverse transcribed. Assay used: immunoSEQ multiplex PCR; TCRdb lists only in-frame clones, some missing. The sample records about 290,000 clones, approximately 8% being singletons. Source material: central memory CD4+ T cells from blood. This sequence joins TRBV2 and TRBJ2-5, with a tentative D call TRBD2 (7 bases). The source of this sequence is a young woman in good health. The CDR3 is CASSEPRGGTQYF. The DNA of the CDR3 is TGTGCCAGCAGTGAACCGAGGGGGGGAACCCAGTACTTC.